This TCR beta chain appears in the sequencing data of a study of response to subunit inactivated influenza vaccine. Study results and limitations: There was a suggestion from the authors that each seasonal influenza vaccination recruits few new T cells.

This CDR3 has 17 residues. V shed 4 bases and J 3 bases; nucleotides not matched to a gene: 7. MiXCR was run by TCRdb on the RT-PCR reads, yielding one entry per CDR3 protein. The data show 750,000 to 850,000 distinct CDR3 sequences, around a sixth seen once. Points on this clonotype: Its specificity is not known.

The sequence derives from a man aged 45 to 65 who received an inactivated influenza vaccine. Sequencing was performed on PBMCs from blood, taken about 5 days after vaccination. The chain uses TRBV12-3 or TRBV12-4 and TRBJ2-1, with 12 positions matching TRBD2. In nucleotides, the CDR3 is TGTGCCAGCAGTTCCCCGACTAGCGGGAGTCACTACAATGAGCAGTTCTTC. Protein sequence: CASSSPTSGSHYNEQFF.